These 3 T cell receptor beta chains came from one sample sequenced in a study of T cell responses to AZD1222 COVID-19 vaccine. Sequencing used immunoSEQ multiplex PCR; TCRdb keeps in-frame clones, though not all of them. This sample has fewer than 100,000 clones, with around 94% found just once. The specimen was peripheral blood, collected on day 0 of AZD1222 vaccination. The receptors shown here come from an adult in good health.

Concerning this clone itself: Germline and junction disagree at one end, which may indicate a read error. The DNA for the CDR3 is TGTGCCAGCAGGGGGACTGACAATCGGAGCCTCTTT. Translation: CASRGTDNRSLF. The V call is TRBV2, the J call TRBJ1-6; D might be TRBD1 (5 bases). Germline CDR1 and CDR2: SNHLY and FYNNEI. The CDR3 spans 12 residues.

CDR3 DNA: TGTGCCTGGACGGGATTCTATGGCTACACCTTC. Translation: CAWTGFYGYTF. The chain combines TRBV30 with TRBJ1-2; D is uncertain. The V and J ends lost 4 bases and 4 bases respectively, with 7 bases between them. The CDR3 runs 11 residues. Germline V CDR1 and CDR2: GTSNPN, SVGIG (reference sequence).

The CDR3 nucleotides are TGTGCCAGCAGCAAGGGGGGAAGGGGGTCGGATTCACCCCTCCACTTT. This translates into CASSKGGRGSDSPLHF. The rearrangement uses TRBV2 and TRBJ1-6; possibly TRBD1 for D (6 bases). The CDR3 is 16 residues long. Germline assignment: CDR1 SNHLY and CDR2 FYNNEI. V dropped 6 bases and J dropped 8 bases, with 20 bases sitting between them. The full variable domain, with the rest looked up from reference TRBV2 and TRBJ1-6, is EPEVTQTPSHQVTQMGQEVILRCVPISNHLYFYWYRQILGQKVEFLVSFYNNEISEKSEIFDDQFSVERPDGSNFTLKIRSTKLEDSAMYFCASSKGGRGSDSPLHFGNGTRLTVT.